Listed below are T cell receptor beta chains from one sample, sequenced in a study of blood T cell repertoires in COVID-19. Clones were sequenced by immunoSEQ multiplex PCR, and TCRdb holds only the in-frame ones, with some missing. The repertoire holds 200,000 to 250,000 clones, with approximately 80% as singletons. Specimen: PBMCs or T cells enriched from blood (not recorded which). Receptors originate from a woman aged 55-69 years who had recovered from COVID-19. The CDR3 runs from the conserved cysteine through the conserved F or W. Each record gives: J gene, V gene, D gene, clone size, CDR3 DNA, CDR3 protein. A D gene is named only where the DNA matches it firmly. Clone size appears in some rows only: once, few, many, or a class for an expanded clone.

>TRBJ1-6|TRBV5-1|-|-
TGCGCCAGCAGCTTGGTGAGGAACTCACCCCTCCACTTT
CASSLVRNSPLHF
>TRBJ2-3|TRBV5-1|TRBD2|-
TGCGCCAGCAGCCTCAGGACTAGCGGGGGGCTAGATACGCAGTATTTT
CASSLRTSGGLDTQYF
>TRBJ2-7|TRBV6-2/TRBV6-3|TRBD1|-
TGTGCCAGCAGTTCGACAGGGACGGAGGAGCAGTACTTC
CASSSTGTEEQYF
>TRBJ2-5|TRBV18|-|-
TGTGCCAGCTCACCACCGGGAGGTGGGGGAGAGACCCAGTACTTC
CASSPPGGGGETQYF
>TRBJ2-5|TRBV29-1|TRBD1|-
TGCAGCGTTGATCCGGGACAGGGGCAAGAGACCCAGTACTTC
CSVDPGQGQETQYF
>TRBJ2-2|TRBV19|TRBD2|-
TGTGCCAGTACTGATAGCGGGAGGGGCACCGGGGAGCTGTTTTTT
CASTDSGRGTGELFF
>TRBJ2-1|TRBV7-8|-|-
TGTGCCAGCAGCTTAGAATTCGGGTCCTACAATGAGCAGTTCTTC
CASSLEFGSYNEQFF
>TRBJ1-5|TRBV4-2|-|-
TGTGCCAGCAGTCGAGAGGCTGGCAGGAGGAATCAGCCCCAGCATTTT
CASSREAGRRNQPQHF
>TRBJ1-2|TRBV6-5|-|-
TGTGCCAGCAGTTCGATCCAGGAGGAGGGCTACACCTTC
CASSSIQEEGYTF
>TRBJ1-4|TRBV5-6|-|-
TGTGCCAGCAGCTTTTTTGGGCAGGGGAATGAAAAACTGTTTTTT
CASSFFGQGNEKLFF
>TRBJ2-3|TRBV21-1|-|-
TGTGCCAGCAGCAATTCTAGCGGGCGCACAGATACGCAGTATTTT
CASSNSSGRTDTQYF
>TRBJ2-2|TRBV13|-|-
TGTGCCAGCAGGCCCGGACTGAACACCGGGGAGCTGTTTTTT
CASRPGLNTGELFF
>TRBJ2-1|TRBV11-3|TRBD2|-
TGTGCCAGCAGCCCTCGGGAGGGCTCCTACAATGAGCAGTTCTTC
CASSPREGSYNEQFF
>TRBJ1-1|TRBV15|TRBD1|few
TGTGCCACCAGCAGAATACGGGGACAGGGTGAAGCTTTCTTT
CATSRIRGQGEAFF
>TRBJ2-7|TRBV19|TRBD1|-
TGTGCCAGTAGTATAACAGAGGGACAGGGCTACGAGCAGTACTTC
CASSITEGQGYEQYF
>TRBJ2-2|TRBV19|-|-
TGTGCCAGTAGTCTCCACACCACCGGGGAGCTGTTTTTT
CASSLHTTGELFF
>TRBJ1-5|TRBV7-9|-|few
TGTGCCAGCAGCTCGTCCCCTCAGCCCCAGCATTTT
CASSSSPQPQHF
>TRBJ1-1|TRBV23-1|TRBD1|-
TGCGCCAGCAGTCACCGGGACAGGGAAACTGAAGCTTTCTTT
CASSHRDRETEAFF
>TRBJ2-1|TRBV19|-|-
TGTGCCAGTAGCCTAGACAGGGAGGATGAGCAGTTCTTC
CASSLDREDEQFF
>TRBJ1-3|TRBV5-1|-|few
TGCGCCAGCAGCTTGGCAGGGCAGGGAAACACCATATATTTT
CASSLAGQGNTIYF
>TRBJ1-2|TRBV2|-|-
TGTGCCAGCAGTCCTAGAGCGCAGGGGTTGAATGGCTACACCTTC
CASSPRAQGLNGYTF
>TRBJ2-3|TRBV2|-|-
TGTGCCAGCCGGAGCGGGAGCACAGATACGCAGTATTTT
CASRSGSTDTQYF
>TRBJ2-7|TRBV5-1|-|-
TGCGCCAGCAGCAGGGGGATGAAATACGAGCAGTACTTC
CASSRGMKYEQYF
>TRBJ2-3|TRBV6-9|TRBD2|-
TGTGCCAGCAGTTATCGGCTAGCGGCGAGCACAGATACGCAGTATTTT
CASSYRLAASTDTQYF
>TRBJ1-1|TRBV9|-|few
TGTGCCAGCAGCCTACAGGGCAGCACTGAAGCTTTCTTT
CASSLQGSTEAFF
>TRBJ2-2|TRBV5-1|-|few
TGCGCCAGCAGCTCTCAGGGGACCGGGGAGCTGTTTTTT
CASSSQGTGELFF
>TRBJ1-6|TRBV5-1|-|-
TGCGCCAGCAGCTTGGACAGCCCCAACCTTGCTAATAATTCACCCCTCCACTTT
CASSLDSPNLANNSPLHF
>TRBJ1-2|TRBV14|-|-
TGTGCCAGCAGCCAAGATCTAAGCTATGGCTACACCTTC
CASSQDLSYGYTF
>TRBJ1-6|TRBV19|-|many
TGTGCCAGTACGAGGACAGAGTATTCACCCCTCCACTTT
CASTRTEYSPLHF
>TRBJ2-2|TRBV6-4|-|-
TGTGCCAGCAGCCGGGGGTCCACCGGGGAGCTGTTTTTT
CASSRGSTGELFF
>TRBJ2-2|TRBV11-3|TRBD2|-
TGTGCCAGCAGCTTCAGCGGGACCCCTCCCGGGGAGCTGTTTTTT
CASSFSGTPPGELFF
>TRBJ1-5|TRBV19|TRBD1|-
TGTGCCAGTAGTACTAGACGCCGGGACAGATATAATCAGCCCCAGCATTTT
CASSTRRRDRYNQPQHF
>TRBJ2-5|TRBV2|TRBD2|-
TGTGCCAGCAGGGCAACTCCGGGACTAGCGGGAGGGCCGCGGGAGACCCAGTACTTC
CASRATPGLAGGPRETQYF
>TRBJ2-3|TRBV6-2/TRBV6-3|TRBD2|once
TGTGCCAGCAGTTACTCGAGCCGCGGGGGATCTAGCACAGATACGCAGTATTTT
CASSYSSRGGSSTDTQYF
>TRBJ2-2|TRBV6-4|TRBD2|once
TGTGCCAGCAGGGGGACTAGTACCGGGGAGCTGTTTTTT
CASRGTSTGELFF
>TRBJ2-5|TRBV4-1|TRBD2|-
TGCGCCAGCAGCCAAGTAGAGACTAGCGGGGAGGAGACCCAGTACTTC
CASSQVETSGEETQYF
>TRBJ1-2|TRBV11-2|-|-
TGTGCCAGCAGCTTAGGCCGCGTTGGCTACACCTTC
CASSLGRVGYTF
>TRBJ2-2|TRBV7-6|-|once
TGTGCCAGCAGCTTAGCAACCGGGGGGCAAAACGGGGAGCTGTTTTTT
CASSLATGGQNGELFF
>TRBJ1-1|TRBV3-1/TRBV3-2|TRBD1|-
TGTGCCAGCAGCCAAGTGACAGGGGGTACTGAAGCTTTCTTT
CASSQVTGGTEAFF
>TRBJ2-1|TRBV3-1/TRBV3-2|TRBD2|-
TGTGCCAGCAGCCACCGAACCCTAGCGGGAGTCTTTTACAATGAGCAGTTCTTC
CASSHRTLAGVFYNEQFF
>TRBJ1-3|TRBV11-3|-|-
TGTGCCAGCAGCTTAGAAAGTAGCTCTGGAAACACCATATATTTT
CASSLESSSGNTIYF